This is a list of T cell receptor beta chains from one sample in a study of T cell responses to AZD1222 COVID-19 vaccine. TCRdb's table, derived via immunoSEQ multiplex PCR, lists solely in-frame clones and lacks some. Among about 130,000 clones listed, approximately 90% were seen once. Specimen: peripheral blood, collected on day 0 of AZD1222 vaccination. Every receptor here comes from an adult in good health. CDR3s include the opening cysteine and the closing phenylalanine or tryptophan. A D gene is named only where the DNA matches it firmly. Not all rows give a size; the values are once, few, many and, for expanded clones, a class.

TRBD1,-,TRBJ2-7,TRBV28,15,TGTGCCAGCAGTTCCGGGACAGGGGGAGCCTACGAGCAGTACTTC,CASSSGTGGAYEQYF
-,-,TRBJ1-5,TRBV28,16,TGTGCCAGCAGTTTCTCGGACGGTCGTAGCAATCAGCCCCAGCATTTT,CASSFSDGRSNQPQHF
-,-,TRBJ1-4,TRBV10-3,16,TGTGCCATCAGTGAGTCGGGGGGCTCGGCTAATGAAAAACTGTTTTTT,CAISESGGSANEKLFF
TRBD1,-,TRBJ2-5,TRBV5-5,13,TGTGCCAGCAGCGACAGGGGTGGGGAGACCCAGTACTTC,CASSDRGGETQYF
-,-,TRBJ2-3,TRBV10-3,14,TGTGCCATCAGCCTTGGGTTAAGCACAGATACGCAGTATTTT,CAISLGLSTDTQYF
TRBD1,once,TRBJ1-1,TRBV7-2,16,TGTGCCAGCAGCGGTCGGACAGGGGAAAGGGTCACTGAAGCTTTCTTT,CASSGRTGERVTEAFF
-,once,TRBJ2-1,TRBV12-5,11,TGTGCTAGTGGTATCTACAATGAGCAGTTCTTC,CASGIYNEQFF
-,few,TRBJ1-1,TRBV9,13,TGTGCCAGCAGCGTCCTTCTATACACTGAAGCTTTCTTT,CASSVLLYTEAFF
-,-,TRBJ1-5,TRBV19,15,TGTGCCAGTAGTTGGAGTAGGTTTAGCAATCAGCCCCAGCATTTT,CASSWSRFSNQPQHF
-,-,TRBJ1-2,TRBV5-4,14,TGTGCCAGCAGCTTGCAGACAGGCTCCTATGGCTACACCTTC,CASSLQTGSYGYTF
-,-,TRBJ1-2,TRBV7-2,17,TGTGCCAGCAGCCTCGCGGGGTATGGACCAGGGCGGAATGGCTACACCTTC,CASSLAGYGPGRNGYTF
-,-,TRBJ1-1,TRBV19,16,TGTGCCAGTAGTATGAAATCCGGGACGGTGAACACTGAAGCTTTCTTT,CASSMKSGTVNTEAFF
TRBD1,-,TRBJ1-4,TRBV19,14,TGTGCCAGTACCCACCGGGACAGTAATGAAAAACTGTTTTTT,CASTHRDSNEKLFF
-,-,TRBJ1-1,TRBV7-6,13,TGTGCCAGCAGCACGGGGAGAGACACTGAAGCTTTCTTT,CASSTGRDTEAFF
TRBD1,-,TRBJ1-6,TRBV9,15,TGTGCCAGCGATTCAGGACAGGGCGGGAATTCACCCCTCCACTTT,CASDSGQGGNSPLHF
-,once,TRBJ1-6,TRBV27,17,TGTGCCAGCAGTTTTAGGGTATGGGGCCAGCTTAATTCACCCCTCCACTTT,CASSFRVWGQLNSPLHF
TRBD1,-,TRBJ2-7,TRBV4-3,15,TGCGCCAGCAGCCAAGATGAAGGGACAGCCTACGAGCAGTACTTC,CASSQDEGTAYEQYF
-,-,TRBJ2-7,TRBV7-6,14,TGTGCCAGCAGCTTTGGGGAACAGGGATACGAGCAGTACTTC,CASSFGEQGYEQYF
-,-,TRBJ1-1,TRBV12-5,16,TGTGCTAGTGGTTTGGACCCGGGACCGCAGAACACTGAAGCTTTCTTT,CASGLDPGPQNTEAFF
TRBD1,-,TRBJ2-2,TRBV2,14,TGTGCCAGCAAGGGACAGAGCTACACCGGGGAGCTGTTTTTT,CASKGQSYTGELFF
-,-,TRBJ2-2,TRBV5-1,15,TGCGCCAGCAGCCTGGACCAACCGAACACCGGGGAGCTGTTTTTT,CASSLDQPNTGELFF
-,-,TRBJ2-2,TRBV14,16,TGTGCCAGCAGCCAAGGAAACGGGGTTATACCCGGGGAGCTGTTTTTT,CASSQGNGVIPGELFF
-,-,TRBJ1-1,TRBV5-1,13,TGCGCCAGCATCGGCCAGGTGAACACTGAAGCTTTCTTT,CASIGQVNTEAFF
TRBD2,-,TRBJ2-7,TRBV6-6,15,TGTGCCAGCAGTTACACGAGCGGGGGGGCCCACGAGCAGTACTTC,CASSYTSGGAHEQYF